This T cell receptor beta chain was sequenced in a study of shared clonotypes between healthy human individuals. Study-level points and caveats: Naive subsets usually exceeded memory subsets in estimated richness. Relative to their counterparts shared across all four donors, non-shared clonotypes exhibited diminished generation probabilities.

The V and J ends lost 6 bases and 2 bases, in that order; junction bases with no gene match: 6. The CDR3 covers 15 residues. Germline CDR1 is SGHRS and CDR2 is YFSETQ. Recent acute infections and vaccinations were absent in the healthy HIV-negative adult donors. In its sample, this clone was seen once. Its antigen is unknown. For sorted subsets, about 0.2 ug DNA per replicate equaled roughly 29,000 T cell genomes. Assay used: immunoSEQ multiplex PCR; TCRdb lists only in-frame clones, some missing. The sample shows 2 million to 2.5 million clones, about 92% of them seen only once. The chain carries TRBV5-1 and TRBJ2-1, with 9 nucleotides matching TRBD2. The sequenced sample consisted of naive CD4+ T cells from PBMCs. Subset in this sample: CD45RA+ positively selected. The receptor's source is a man aged 18 to 29 in good health. Some clones in this sample may be carry-over from other donors' samples. Written as DNA, the CDR3 is TGCGCCAGCAACTTAACTAGCGGGCCCTACAATGAGCAGTTCTTC. As protein: CASNLTSGPYNEQFF.